This T cell receptor (beta chain) came from a study of blood T cell repertoires in COVID-19. Turning to the study itself: COVID-19 samples, acute and convalescent, were from the United States, Italy and Spain.

The CDR3 is 14 residues long. Trimming stripped 3 bases from V and 4 bases from J, with 10 bases between. Germline assignment: CDR1 SGDLS and CDR2 YYNGEE. Data came from immunoSEQ multiplex PCR; TCRdb stores just in-frame clones and leaves some out. The table shows 330,000 or so clones, with 92% occurring only once. Recruits, aged roughly 18 to 89 years, lived in approximately 26 US areas. The sample consisted of PBMCs or T cells enriched from blood (not recorded which). The rearrangement links TRBV9 to TRBJ1-4; D is ambiguous. The source of this sequence is a woman under 40 who had recovered from COVID-19. In DNA, the CDR3 is TGTGCCAGCAGCGGTTCTGCACATAATGAAAAACTGTTTTTT. As protein: CASSGSAHNEKLFF.